This T cell receptor (beta chain) was sequenced for a study of regulatory T cells in long-lasting Graves disease. Study-wide results and caveats: Among samples with persistent disease, TRBV28, TRBJ1-2 and TRBJ2-5 were favored. Graves' patients with persistent disease showed TCR diversity lower than patients newly diagnosed. With 2,500 to 3,500 shared public clonotypes, persistent patients exceeded new patients, who shared approximately 880.

The ends were cut back, 2 bases at V and 5 bases at J, with 12 bases in the middle. This CDR3 is built from 15 residues. Germline lookup yields CDR1 MNHEY and CDR2 SVGAGI. As for time point: newly diagnosed GD, antithyroid drugs for less than 3 months. Researchers made the TCR library from RNA that was extracted from PBMCs. Notes on this clonotype: As yet, its antigen is unknown.

CDR3 regions were amplified by Arm-PCR using iRepertoire HTBI primers to build TCR beta libraries. TCRdb itself ran the multiplex PCR reads through MiXCR, one entry per CDR3 protein. The sample shows about 470,000 distinct CDR3 sequences, more than 13% of them seen only once. In addition, the sample was reused for a study of T cells in Graves' hyperthyroidism and ophthalmopathy. That publication notes: Blood samples included most of the expanded thyroid clonotypes exceeding 0.001.

The rearrangement links TRBV6-5 to TRBJ1-4, with D perhaps TRBD1 (5 bases). Sequencing used peripheral blood mononuclear cells (PBMCs), obtained at new diagnosis, from a patient treated with antithyroid drugs. The receptor's source is a young woman with Graves disease. The CDR3 nucleotides are TGTGCCAGCAGTTACCTGTGGGGGAAAAATGAAAAACTGTTTTTT. Its protein product is CASSYLWGKNEKLFF.